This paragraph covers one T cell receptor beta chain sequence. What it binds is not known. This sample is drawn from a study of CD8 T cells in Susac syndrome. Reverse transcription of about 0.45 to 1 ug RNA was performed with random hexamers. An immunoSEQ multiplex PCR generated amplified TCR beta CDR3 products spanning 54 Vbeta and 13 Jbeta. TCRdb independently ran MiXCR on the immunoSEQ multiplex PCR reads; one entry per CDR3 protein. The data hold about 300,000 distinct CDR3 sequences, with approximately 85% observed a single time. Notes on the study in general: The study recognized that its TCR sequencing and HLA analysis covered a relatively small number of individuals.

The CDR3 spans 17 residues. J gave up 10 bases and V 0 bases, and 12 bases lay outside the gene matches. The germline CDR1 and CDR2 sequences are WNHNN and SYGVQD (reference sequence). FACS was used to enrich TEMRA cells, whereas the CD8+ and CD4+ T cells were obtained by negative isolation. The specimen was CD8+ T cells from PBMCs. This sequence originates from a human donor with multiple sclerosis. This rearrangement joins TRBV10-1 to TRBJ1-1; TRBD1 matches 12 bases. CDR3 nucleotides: TGCGCCAGCAGTGAGTCGAGCCTTCCCGGGACAGGGGGCAGAGCTTTCTTT. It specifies CASSESSLPGTGGRAFF.